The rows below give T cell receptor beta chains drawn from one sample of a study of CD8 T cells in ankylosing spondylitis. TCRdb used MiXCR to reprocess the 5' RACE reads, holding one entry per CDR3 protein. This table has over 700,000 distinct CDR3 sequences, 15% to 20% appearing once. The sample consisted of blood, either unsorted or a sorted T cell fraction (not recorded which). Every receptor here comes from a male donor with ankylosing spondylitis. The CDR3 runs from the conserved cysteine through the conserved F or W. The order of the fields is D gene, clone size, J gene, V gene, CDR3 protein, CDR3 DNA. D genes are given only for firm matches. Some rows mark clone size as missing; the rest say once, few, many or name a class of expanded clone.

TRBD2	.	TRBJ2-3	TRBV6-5	CASSYASGRSDTQYF	TGTGCCAGCAGTTACGCTAGCGGGAGGTCAGATACGCAGTATTTT
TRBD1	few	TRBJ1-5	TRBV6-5	CASSYTGGVQPQHF	TGTGCCAGCAGTTACACAGGGGGCGTTCAGCCCCAGCATTTT
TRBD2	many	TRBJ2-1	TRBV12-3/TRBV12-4	CASSRAAASGGLYNEQFF	TGTGCCAGCAGTCGAGCTGCCGCTAGCGGGGGGCTGTACAATGAGCAGTTCTTC
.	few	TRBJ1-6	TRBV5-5	CASSSLLGSYNSPLHF	TGTGCCAGCAGCTCCCTATTAGGCTCCTATAATTCACCCCTCCACTTT
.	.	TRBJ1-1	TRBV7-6	CASSFFPNTEAFF	TGTGCCAGCAGCTTCTTCCCGAACACTGAAGCTTTCTTT
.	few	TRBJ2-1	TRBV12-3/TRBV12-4	CASRRGTEQFF	TGTGCCAGCAGGAGGGGGACAGAGCAGTTCTTC
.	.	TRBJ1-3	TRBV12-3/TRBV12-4	CASTGRGNTIYF	TGTGCCAGCACCGGGCGGGGAAACACCATATATTTT
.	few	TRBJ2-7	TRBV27	CASSLDAGLSSYEQYF	TGTGCCAGCAGTTTGGACGCCGGGCTATCCTCCTACGAGCAGTACTTC
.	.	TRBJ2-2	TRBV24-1	CAFSEPRFIGNTGELFF	TGTGCCTTCTCTGAACCCAGGTTTATCGGGAACACCGGGGAGCTGTTTTTT
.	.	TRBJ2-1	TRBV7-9	CASSLFVRGNEQFF	TGTGCCAGCAGCTTGTTTGTACGAGGCAATGAGCAGTTCTTC
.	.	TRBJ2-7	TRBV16	CASSQNRYYEQYF	TGTGCCAGCAGCCAAAACAGATACTACGAGCAGTACTTC
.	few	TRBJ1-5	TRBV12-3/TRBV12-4	CASSLQALGNQPQHF	TGTGCCAGCAGTTTACAGGCTCTGGGCAATCAGCCCCAGCATTTT
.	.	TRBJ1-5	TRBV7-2	CASSLGVPNQPQHF	TGTGCCAGCAGCTTGGGGGTCCCCAATCAGCCCCAGCATTTT
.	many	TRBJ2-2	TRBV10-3	CAISEGLPTGELFF	TGTGCCATCAGTGAGGGCCTTCCCACCGGGGAGCTGTTTTTT
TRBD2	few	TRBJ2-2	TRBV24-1	CATSDFGLAGKGGELFF	TGTGCCACCAGTGATTTTGGACTAGCGGGAAAGGGCGGGGAGCTGTTTTTT
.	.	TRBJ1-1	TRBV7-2	CASLRDMNTEAFF	TGTGCCAGTCTCCGGGACATGAACACTGAAGCTTTCTTT
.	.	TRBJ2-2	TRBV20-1	CSAGRNRGNTGELFF	TGCAGTGCCGGGCGAAATCGGGGGAACACCGGGGAGCTGTTTTTT
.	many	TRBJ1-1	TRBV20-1	CSARRTVNTEAFF	TGCAGTGCTAGAAGGACAGTGAACACTGAAGCTTTCTTT
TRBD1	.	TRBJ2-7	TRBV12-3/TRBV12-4	CASSVAGTGQYEQYF	TGTGCCAGCAGTGTCGCCGGGACAGGGCAATACGAGCAGTACTTC
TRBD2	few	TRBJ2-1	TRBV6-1	CASRFQTSGSYNEQFF	TGTGCCAGCAGGTTTCAGACTAGCGGGAGTTACAATGAGCAGTTCTTC
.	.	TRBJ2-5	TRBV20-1	CSAEGAATGETQYF	TGCAGTGCCGAAGGGGCCGCCACGGGGGAGACCCAGTACTTC
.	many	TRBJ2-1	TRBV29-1	CSVDTYNEQFF	TGCAGCGTTGACACCTACAATGAGCAGTTCTTC
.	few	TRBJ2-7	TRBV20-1	CSAEHTGHEQYF	TGCAGTGCTGAGCACACAGGGCACGAGCAGTACTTC
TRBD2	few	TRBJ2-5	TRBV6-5	CASSYSPTSHETQYF	TGTGCCAGCAGTTACTCTCCGACTAGCCATGAGACCCAGTACTTC
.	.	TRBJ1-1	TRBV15	CATSRTGPNTEAFF	TGTGCCACCAGCAGAACAGGGCCGAACACTGAAGCTTTCTTT
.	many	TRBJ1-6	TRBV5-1	CASSLAGRGNSPLHF	TGCGCCAGCAGCTTGGCCGGCAGGGGTAATTCACCCCTCCACTTT
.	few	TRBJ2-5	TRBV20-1	CSATDMLQETQYF	TGCAGTGCGACGGACATGCTCCAAGAGACCCAGTACTTC
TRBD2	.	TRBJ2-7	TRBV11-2	CASSARGVSSGRAAYEQYF	TGTGCCAGCAGCGCCAGGGGGGTTTCTAGCGGGAGGGCCGCCTACGAGCAGTACTTC
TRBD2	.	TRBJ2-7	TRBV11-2	CASSFEREDEQYF	TGTGCCAGCAGCTTTGAGCGGGAGGACGAGCAGTACTTC